This T cell receptor beta chain was profiled in a study of shared clonotypes between healthy human individuals. The wider study: Per donor, CD8 memory used one plate, CD8 naive used two, CD4 memory used three and CD4 naive used three. Study findings and constraints: As a rule, naive subsets had a larger estimated richness than memory subsets.

Naive CD8 populations comprised CD45RO-negative cells positively selected for CCR7, excluding terminally differentiated effector memory CD45RA+ cells. The CDR3 has 15 amino acids. Trimming left V 5 bases short and J 3 bases short, with 17 bases between. The V gene's germline CDR1 is SEHNR and CDR2 FQNEAQ (reference sequence). Some clones are missing from TCRdb's copy, which holds only in-frame ones; the method was immunoSEQ multiplex PCR. Among some 800,000 clones listed, 80% to 95% were seen once. On this clone: Its cognate antigen is unknown.

The clonotype originates from a man aged 30 to 45 in good health. Sequencing was done on a sample of naive CD8+ T cells sorted from blood. The V and J genes are TRBV7-9 and TRBJ2-7, with a weak D call TRBD2 (5 bases). The CDR3 nucleotides read TGTGCCAGCAGCAAAGAGCGGACCTCAAGCTACGAGCAGTACTTC. It codes for CASSKERTSSYEQYF. Full variable domain (rest looked up from reference TRBV7-9 and TRBJ2-7): DTGVSQNPRHKITKRGQNVTFRCDPISEHNRLYWYRQTLGQGPEFLTYFQNEAQLEKSRLLSDRFSAERPKGSFSTLEIQRTEQGDSAMYLCASSKERTSSYEQYFGPGTRLTVT.